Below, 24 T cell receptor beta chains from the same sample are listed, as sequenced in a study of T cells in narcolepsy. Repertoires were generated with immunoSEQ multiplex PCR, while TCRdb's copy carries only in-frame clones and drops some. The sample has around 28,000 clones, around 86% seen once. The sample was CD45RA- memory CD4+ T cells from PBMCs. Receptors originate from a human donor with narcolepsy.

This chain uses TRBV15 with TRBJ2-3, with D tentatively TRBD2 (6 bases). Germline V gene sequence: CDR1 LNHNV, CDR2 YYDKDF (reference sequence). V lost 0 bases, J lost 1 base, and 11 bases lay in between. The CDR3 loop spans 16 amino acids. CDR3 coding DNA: TGTGCCACCAGCAGAGAAGCCGGGACTGGCACAGATACGCAGTATTTT. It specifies CATSREAGTGTDTQYF. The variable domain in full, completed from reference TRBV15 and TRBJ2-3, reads DAMVIQNPRYQVTQFGKPVTLSCSQTLNHNVMYWYQQKSSQAPKLLFHYYDKDFNNEADTPDNFQSRRPNTSFCFLDIRSPGLGDTAMYLCATSREAGTGTDTQYFGPGTRLTVL.

The CDR3 here is CASSPGWDPNAETQYF. Here the CDR3 DNA reads TGCGCCAGCAGCCCCGGGTGGGACCCCAATGCGGAGACCCAGTACTTC. The chain is built from TRBV5-1 and TRBJ2-5; the D call may be TRBD1 or TRBD2 (5 bases each). The CDR3 sequence is 16 residues long. The V end lost 4 bases, the J end lost 5 bases, and 21 bases lay between the germline ends. The germline V gene encodes CDR1 SGHRS and CDR2 YFSETQ.

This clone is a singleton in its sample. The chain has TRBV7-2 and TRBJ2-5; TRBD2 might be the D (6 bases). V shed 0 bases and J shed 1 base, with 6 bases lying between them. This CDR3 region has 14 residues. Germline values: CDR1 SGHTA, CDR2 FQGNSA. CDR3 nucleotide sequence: TGTGCCAGCAGCTTAGCGGGGGGCCAAGAGACCCAGTACTTC. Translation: CASSLAGGQETQYF.

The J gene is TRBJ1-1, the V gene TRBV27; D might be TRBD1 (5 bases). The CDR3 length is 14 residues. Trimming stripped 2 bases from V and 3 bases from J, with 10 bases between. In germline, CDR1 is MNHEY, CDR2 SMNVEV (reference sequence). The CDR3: CASSLRGSYTEAFF. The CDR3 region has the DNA TGTGCCAGCAGTTTAAGGGGATCCTACACTGAAGCTTTCTTT.

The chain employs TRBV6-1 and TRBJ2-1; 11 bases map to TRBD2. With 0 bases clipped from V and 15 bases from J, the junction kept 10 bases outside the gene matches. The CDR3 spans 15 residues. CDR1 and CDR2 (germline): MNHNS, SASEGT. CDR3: CASSEAASGGIRTFF. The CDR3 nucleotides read TGTGCCAGCAGTGAAGCGGCTAGCGGGGGGATTAGAACGTTCTTC.

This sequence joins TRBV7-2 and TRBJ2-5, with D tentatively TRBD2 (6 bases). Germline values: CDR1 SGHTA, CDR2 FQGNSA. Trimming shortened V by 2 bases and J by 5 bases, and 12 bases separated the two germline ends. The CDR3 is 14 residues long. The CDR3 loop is CASSLITSWETQYF. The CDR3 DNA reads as TGTGCCAGCAGCTTAATAACTAGCTGGGAGACCCAGTACTTC. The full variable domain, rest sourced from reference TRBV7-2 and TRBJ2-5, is GAGVSQSPSNKVTEKGKDVELRCDPISGHTALYWYRQSLGQGLEFLIYFQGNSAPDKSGLPSDRFSAERTGGSVSTLTIQRTQQEDSAVYLCASSLITSWETQYFGPGTRLLVL.

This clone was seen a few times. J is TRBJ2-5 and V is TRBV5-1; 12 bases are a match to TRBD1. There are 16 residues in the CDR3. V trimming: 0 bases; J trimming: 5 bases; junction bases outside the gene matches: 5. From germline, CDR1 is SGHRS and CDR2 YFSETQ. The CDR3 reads CASSLAGTGGAETQYF. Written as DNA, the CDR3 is TGCGCCAGCAGCTTGGCCGGGACAGGGGGCGCGGAGACCCAGTACTTC.

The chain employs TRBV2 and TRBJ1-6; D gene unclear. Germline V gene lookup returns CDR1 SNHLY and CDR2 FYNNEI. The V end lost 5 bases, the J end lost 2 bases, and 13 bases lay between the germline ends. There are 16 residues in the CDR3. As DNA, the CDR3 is TGTGCCAGCAGTCTTGAGCCGCCCACCTATAATTCACCCCTCCACTTT. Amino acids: CASSLEPPTYNSPLHF.

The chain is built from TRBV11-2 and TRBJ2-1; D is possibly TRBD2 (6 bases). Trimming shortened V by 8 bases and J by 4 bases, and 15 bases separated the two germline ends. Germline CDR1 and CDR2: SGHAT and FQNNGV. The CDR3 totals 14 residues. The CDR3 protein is CASSSGVSYNEQFF. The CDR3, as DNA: TGTGCCAGCTCCTCGGGGGTATCTTACAATGAGCAGTTCTTC.

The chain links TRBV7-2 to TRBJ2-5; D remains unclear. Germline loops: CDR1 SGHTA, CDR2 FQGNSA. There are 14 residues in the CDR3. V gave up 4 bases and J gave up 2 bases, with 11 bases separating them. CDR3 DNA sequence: TGTGCCAGCAGCTGGACCGACAAGCAAGAGACCCAGTACTTC. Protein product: CASSWTDKQETQYF.

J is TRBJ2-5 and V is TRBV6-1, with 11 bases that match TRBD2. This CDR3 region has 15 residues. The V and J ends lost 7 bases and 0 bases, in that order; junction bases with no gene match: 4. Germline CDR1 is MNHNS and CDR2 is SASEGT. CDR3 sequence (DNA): TGTGCCAGCACCGCTAGCGGGGGGTACCAAGAGACCCAGTACTTC. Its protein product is CASTASGGYQETQYF.

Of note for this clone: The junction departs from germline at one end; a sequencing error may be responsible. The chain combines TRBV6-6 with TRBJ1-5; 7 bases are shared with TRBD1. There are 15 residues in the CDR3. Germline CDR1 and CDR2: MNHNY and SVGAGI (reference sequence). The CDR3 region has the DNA TGTGTCAGCAGTGACAGGGATTTAGAAAATCAGCCCCAGCATTTT. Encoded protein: CVSSDRDLENQPQHF.

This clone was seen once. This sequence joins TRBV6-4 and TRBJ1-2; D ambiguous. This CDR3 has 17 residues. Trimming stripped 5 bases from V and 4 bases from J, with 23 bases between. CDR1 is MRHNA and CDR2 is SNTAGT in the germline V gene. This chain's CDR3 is CASSRGIPHGKTYGYTF. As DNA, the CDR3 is TGTGCCAGCAGTCGAGGAATCCCACACGGAAAGACCTATGGCTACACCTTC.

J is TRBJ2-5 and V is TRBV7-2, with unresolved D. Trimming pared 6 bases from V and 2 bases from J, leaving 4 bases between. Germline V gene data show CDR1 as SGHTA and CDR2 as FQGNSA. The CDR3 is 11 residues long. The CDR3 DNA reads TGTGCCAGCAGATCACAAGAGACCCAGTACTTC. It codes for CASRSQETQYF.

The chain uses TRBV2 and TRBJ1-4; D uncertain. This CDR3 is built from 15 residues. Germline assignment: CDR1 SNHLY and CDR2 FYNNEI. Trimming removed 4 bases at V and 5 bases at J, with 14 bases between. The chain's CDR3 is CASSVGSGRNEKLFF. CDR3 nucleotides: TGTGCCAGCAGTGTGGGGAGCGGGAGGAATGAAAAACTGTTTTTT.

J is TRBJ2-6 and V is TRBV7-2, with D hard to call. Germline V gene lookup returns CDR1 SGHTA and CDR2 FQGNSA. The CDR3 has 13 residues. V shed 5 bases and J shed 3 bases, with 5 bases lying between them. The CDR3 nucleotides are TGTGCCAGCAGCCAAGGTGGGGCCAACGTCCTGACTTTC. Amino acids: CASSQGGANVLTF.

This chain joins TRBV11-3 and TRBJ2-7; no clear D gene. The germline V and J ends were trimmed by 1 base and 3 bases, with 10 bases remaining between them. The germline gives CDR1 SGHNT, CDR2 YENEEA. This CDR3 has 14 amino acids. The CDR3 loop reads CASSLGYFSYEQYF. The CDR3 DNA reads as TGTGCCAGCAGCTTAGGGTATTTTAGCTACGAGCAGTACTTC.

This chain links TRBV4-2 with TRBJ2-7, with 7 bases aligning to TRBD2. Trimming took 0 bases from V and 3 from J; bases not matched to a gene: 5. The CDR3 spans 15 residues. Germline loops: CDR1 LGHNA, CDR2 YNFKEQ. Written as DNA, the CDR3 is TGTGCCAGCAGCCAAGATCGGGCGGGGGACTACGAGCAGTACTTC. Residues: CASSQDRAGDYEQYF.

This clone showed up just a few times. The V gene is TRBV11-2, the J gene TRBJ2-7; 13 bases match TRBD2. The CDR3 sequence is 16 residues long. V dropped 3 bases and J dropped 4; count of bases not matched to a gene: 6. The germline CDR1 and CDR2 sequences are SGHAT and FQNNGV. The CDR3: CASSFTSGGVPYEQYF. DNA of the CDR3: TGTGCCAGCAGCTTTACTAGCGGGGGGGTACCATACGAGCAGTACTTC.

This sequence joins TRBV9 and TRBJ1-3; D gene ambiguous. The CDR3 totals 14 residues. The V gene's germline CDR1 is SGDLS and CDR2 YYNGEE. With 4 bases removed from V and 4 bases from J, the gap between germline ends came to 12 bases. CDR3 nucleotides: TGTGCCAGCAGCCAAGGGAACAAGGGAAACACCATATATTTT. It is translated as CASSQGNKGNTIYF.

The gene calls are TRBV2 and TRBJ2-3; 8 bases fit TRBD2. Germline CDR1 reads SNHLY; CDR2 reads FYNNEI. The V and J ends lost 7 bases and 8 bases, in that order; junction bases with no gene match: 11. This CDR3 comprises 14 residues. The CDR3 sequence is CASKPGLGPGTQYF. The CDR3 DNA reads TGTGCCAGCAAACCGGGACTAGGGCCCGGTACGCAGTATTTT.

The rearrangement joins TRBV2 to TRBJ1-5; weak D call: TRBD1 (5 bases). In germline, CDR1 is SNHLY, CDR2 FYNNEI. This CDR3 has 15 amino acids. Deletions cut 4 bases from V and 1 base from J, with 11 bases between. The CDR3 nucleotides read TGTGCCAGCAGTGTCAGTGGGGACAGCAATCAGCCCCAGCATTTT. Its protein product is CASSVSGDSNQPQHF. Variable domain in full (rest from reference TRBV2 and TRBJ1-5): EPEVTQTPSHQVTQMGQEVILRCVPISNHLYFYWYRQILGQKVEFLVSFYNNEISEKSEIFDDQFSVERPDGSNFTLKIRSTKLEDSAMYFCASSVSGDSNQPQHFGDGTRLSIL.

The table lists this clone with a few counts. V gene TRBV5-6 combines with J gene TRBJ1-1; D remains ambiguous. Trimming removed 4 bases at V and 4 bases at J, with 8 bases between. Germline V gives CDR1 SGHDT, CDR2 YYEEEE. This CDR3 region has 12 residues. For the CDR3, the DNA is TGTGCCAGCAGCACACGTAGCACTGAAGCTTTCTTT. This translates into CASSTRSTEAFF.

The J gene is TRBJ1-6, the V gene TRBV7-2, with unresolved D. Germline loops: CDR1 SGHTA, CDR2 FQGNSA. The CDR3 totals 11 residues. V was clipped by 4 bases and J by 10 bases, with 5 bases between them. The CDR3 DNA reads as TGTGCCAGCAGCTCGATGTCACCCCTCCACTTT. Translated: CASSSMSPLHF. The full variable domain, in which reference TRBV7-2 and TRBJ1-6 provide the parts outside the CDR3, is GAGVSQSPSNKVTEKGKDVELRCDPISGHTALYWYRQSLGQGLEFLIYFQGNSAPDKSGLPSDRFSAERTGGSVSTLTIQRTQQEDSAVYLCASSSMSPLHFGNGTRLTVT.